The TCR beta chain under discussion was sequenced for a study of cytomegalovirus exposure and HLA in healthy donors. It was with 60 Vbeta and 13 Jbeta primers that the PCR ran. Original processing notes: Approximately 11 million of 65 million to 95 million unique TCR beta chains were shared, per a later count. TCRdb's copy holds only in-frame clones and misses some; the assay was immunoSEQ multiplex PCR. V and J calls and clone size follow that table, whereas D and trimming were derived from the DNA. The table lists about 150,000 clones, approximately 80% of them singletons, with around 4.5% in the top ten. Germline loops: CDR1 SGHDN, CDR2 FVKESK. Trimming at V came to 3 bases and at J to 12 bases, leaving 8 bases not matched to a gene. The CDR3 sequence is 14 residues long.

The J gene is TRBJ2-1, the V gene TRBV14; 10 bases map to TRBD2. Sequencing input: PBMCs. The sequence was collected from a woman in her 40s in good health and CMV-seropositive. CDR3 sequence reads: CASSHLLAGVGQFF. CDR3 coding DNA: TGTGCCAGCAGCCACCTGCTAGCGGGGGTGGGGCAGTTCTTC. The whole variable domain, filled in from reference TRBV14 and TRBJ2-1, reads EAGVTQFPSHSVIEKGQTVTLRCDPISGHDNLYWYRRVMGKEIKFLLHFVKESKQDESGMPNNRFLAERTGGTYSTLKVQPAELEDSGVYFCASSHLLAGVGQFFGPGTRLTVL.